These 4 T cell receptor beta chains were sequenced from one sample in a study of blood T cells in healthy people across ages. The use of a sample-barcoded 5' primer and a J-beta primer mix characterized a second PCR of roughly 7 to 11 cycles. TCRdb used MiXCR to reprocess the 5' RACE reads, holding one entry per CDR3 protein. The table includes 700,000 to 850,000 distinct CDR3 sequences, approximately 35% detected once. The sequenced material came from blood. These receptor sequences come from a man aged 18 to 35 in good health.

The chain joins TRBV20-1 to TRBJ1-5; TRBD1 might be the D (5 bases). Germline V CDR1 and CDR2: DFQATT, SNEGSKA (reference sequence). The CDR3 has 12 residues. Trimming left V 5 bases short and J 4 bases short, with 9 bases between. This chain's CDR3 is CSAWGGNQPQHF. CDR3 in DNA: TGCAGTGCTTGGGGGGGGAATCAGCCCCAGCATTTT.

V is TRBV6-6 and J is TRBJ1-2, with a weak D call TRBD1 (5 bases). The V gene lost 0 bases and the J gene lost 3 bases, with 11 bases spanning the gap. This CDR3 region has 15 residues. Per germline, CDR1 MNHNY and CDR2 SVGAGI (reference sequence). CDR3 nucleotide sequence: TGTGCCAGCAGTTACTCGGGGCAGACTGACTATGGCTACACCTTC. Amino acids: CASSYSGQTDYGYTF.

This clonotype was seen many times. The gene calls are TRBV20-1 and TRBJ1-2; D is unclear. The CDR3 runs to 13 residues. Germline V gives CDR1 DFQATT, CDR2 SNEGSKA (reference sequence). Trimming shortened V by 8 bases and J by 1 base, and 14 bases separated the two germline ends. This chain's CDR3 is CSPWQNFNYGYTF. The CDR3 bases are TGCAGTCCCTGGCAGAATTTTAACTATGGCTACACCTTC.

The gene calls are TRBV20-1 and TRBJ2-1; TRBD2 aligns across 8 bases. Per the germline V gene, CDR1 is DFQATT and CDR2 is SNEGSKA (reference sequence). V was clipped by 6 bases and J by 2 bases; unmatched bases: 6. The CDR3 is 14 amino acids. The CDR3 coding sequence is TGCAGTGCCGGGCTAGCGGGTACCTACAATGAGCAGTTCTTC. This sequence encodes CSAGLAGTYNEQFF.